These 16 T cell receptor beta chains share one sample of origin, sequenced in a study of STAT5B mutations in CD4+ large granular lymphocyte leukemia. Measured with immunoSEQ multiplex PCR; TCRdb has only the in-frame clones, and not every one. This table holds about 30,000 clones, around 76% found once. Sequences were obtained from CD4+ T cells from blood buffy coats. These TCRs come from a human donor in good health.

CDR3 amino acids: CARSSPLVRDTQYF. The DNA for the CDR3 is TGTGCCAGAAGCTCCCCACTAGTCAGGGATACGCAGTATTTT. V gene TRBV5-3 combines with J gene TRBJ2-3, with D possibly matching TRBD2 (5 bases). TRBV5-3 is flagged as an ORF with uncertain function. The CDR3 sequence is 14 residues long. Trimming left V 3 bases short and J 6 bases short, with 14 bases between.

This clone came up once. The rearrangement joins TRBV9 to TRBJ2-2; the D gene is possibly TRBD2 (6 bases). The CDR3 length is 16 residues. CDR1 and CDR2 (germline): SGDLS, YYNGEE. Trimming cost V 4 bases and J 0 bases, with 13 bases left between them. For the CDR3, the DNA is TGTGCCAGCAGCCTCGGGGGACTTTCGAACACCGGGGAGCTGTTTTTT. Translated: CASSLGGLSNTGELFF.

CDR3 bases: TGCGCCAGCAGCCAAGGGGGAGAAGCGGGAAGGACCGGGGAGCTGTTTTTT. Its translation is CASSQGGEAGRTGELFF. The chain links TRBV4-3 to TRBJ2-2, with 7 bases fitting TRBD2. V shed 1 base and J 5 bases; nucleotides not matched to a gene: 10. Per germline, CDR1 LGHNA and CDR2 YSLEER. The CDR3 consists of 17 residues.

The chain uses TRBV6-1 and TRBJ2-1; D unclear. V lost 8 bases and J lost 3, with 17 bases in between. The CDR3 consists of 15 residues. Germline-derived CDR1 and CDR2 are MNHNS and SASEGT. The CDR3 DNA reads TGTGCCAGCTCCCGCCTTCCGGCAGACTACAATGAGCAGTTCTTC. This encodes CASSRLPADYNEQFF.

The chain couples TRBV5-1 to TRBJ2-2; the D gene is possibly TRBD1 (5 bases). Germline V gives CDR1 SGHRS, CDR2 YFSETQ. Trimming took 2 bases from V and 5 from J, leaving 7 bases between them. This CDR3 is built from 13 residues. In nucleotides, the CDR3 is TGCGCCAGCAGCTTTAGGGGTACCGGGGAGCTGTTTTTT. It yields the protein CASSFRGTGELFF.

J is TRBJ2-7 and V is TRBV6-1, with TRBD1 identical over 8 bases. After removal of 4 bases from V and 5 bases from J, the junction contained 10 bases not matched to a gene. The CDR3 is 15 amino acids. Germline V gene data show CDR1 as MNHNS and CDR2 as SASEGT. The chain's CDR3 is CASSANSQGAHEQYF. The CDR3 nucleotides read TGTGCCAGCAGTGCTAATTCCCAGGGGGCCCACGAGCAGTACTTC.

V usage is TRBV7-2 and J usage is TRBJ2-3, with 9 positions matching TRBD1. V lost 1 base and J lost 0; bases outside the gene matches: 2. The CDR3 runs 16 residues. Germline CDR1 is SGHTA and CDR2 is FQGNSA. The DNA for the CDR3 is TGTGCCAGCAGCTTAGATGACAGGGGGAGCACAGATACGCAGTATTTT. It is translated as CASSLDDRGSTDTQYF.

Written as DNA, the CDR3 is TGTGCCAGCAGTTTCCAAGGGACAGGGTCCTACGAGCAGTACTTC. Its translation is CASSFQGTGSYEQYF. This sequence joins TRBV27 and TRBJ2-7, with 9 bases matching TRBD1. CDR1 is MNHEY, CDR2 SMNVEV, per germline (reference sequence). This CDR3 has 15 residues. The junction had 4 bases not matched to a gene; V was cut back by 3 bases and J by 1 base.

V is TRBV15 and J is TRBJ2-2, with D uncertain. From germline, CDR1 is LNHNV and CDR2 YYDKDF (reference sequence). There are 15 residues in the CDR3. V lost 2 bases and J lost 6, with 13 bases in between. CDR3 residues: CATSRSLGNAGELFF. In DNA form, the CDR3 reads TGTGCCACCAGCAGATCTCTTGGTAACGCCGGGGAGCTGTTTTTT.

The rearrangement joins TRBV5-1 to TRBJ1-2, with unresolved D. The germline gives CDR1 SGHRS, CDR2 YFSETQ. The CDR3 consists of 13 residues. Trimming cost V 2 bases and J 6 bases, with 11 bases left between them. CDR3 DNA sequence: TGCGCCAGCAGCTTCGTAGGGAAGAATGGCTACACCTTC. It is translated as CASSFVGKNGYTF.

The gene calls are TRBV16 and TRBJ2-1, with 8 nucleotides matching TRBD2. This CDR3 is 15 amino acids long. V lost 5 bases and J lost 6; bases outside the gene matches: 9. Germline-derived CDR1 and CDR2 are KGHSY and FQNENV. This chain's CDR3 is CASSGAVAGLNEQFF. The DNA for the CDR3 is TGTGCCAGCAGCGGAGCGGTAGCGGGACTCAATGAGCAGTTCTTC.

The chain links TRBV6-5 to TRBJ2-1; 13 bases fit TRBD2. The CDR3 length is 16 residues. Trimming removed 2 bases from V and 9 bases from J; junction bases left unmatched: 7. The germline V gene has CDR1 MNHEY and CDR2 SVGAGI. The DNA for the CDR3 is TGTGCCAGCAGTTACACTAGCGGGAGGGCCTTGGGTGAGCAGTTCTTC. Protein product: CASSYTSGRALGEQFF.

This chain links TRBV10-2 with TRBJ2-2; D may be TRBD2 (5 bases). V was cut by 2 bases and J by 6 bases, with 10 bases left in between. The germline CDR1 and CDR2 sequences are WSHSY and SAAADI. The CDR3 extends over 14 amino acids. CDR3 residues: CASSETRVAGELFF. The CDR3 DNA reads TGCGCCAGCAGTGAGACTAGGGTGGCCGGGGAGCTGTTTTTT.

This clone has a handful of counts. The chain employs TRBV7-3 and TRBJ2-1; the D call may be TRBD1 or TRBD2 (5 bases each). Trimming took 4 bases from V and 7 from J, leaving 14 bases between them. Germline CDR1 and CDR2: SGHTA and FQGTGA. The CDR3 has 14 residues. The CDR3 loop is CASSSEGTSNEQFF. The CDR3 DNA sequence: TGTGCCAGCAGCTCCGAGGGGACGAGTAATGAGCAGTTCTTC.

This clone occurred once. This chain uses TRBV11-3 with TRBJ2-3; the D gene could be TRBD1 or TRBD2 (5 bases each). V was cut by 4 bases and J by 0 bases, with 8 bases left in between. This CDR3 contains 14 residues. Germline CDR1 SGHNT, CDR2 YENEEA. The CDR3 is CASSWGFSTDTQYF. CDR3 bases: TGTGCCAGCAGCTGGGGGTTTAGCACAGATACGCAGTATTTT.

This chain joins TRBV10-3 and TRBJ1-3, with 8 bases aligning to TRBD1. The V gene's germline CDR1 is ENHRY and CDR2 SYGVKD. CDR3 length: 16 residues. The junction had 7 bases not matched to a gene; V was cut back by 6 bases and J by 0 bases. CDR3 sequence reads: CAISPGTGYSGNTIYF. The CDR3 DNA reads TGTGCCATCAGCCCCGGGACAGGCTACTCTGGAAACACCATATATTTT.